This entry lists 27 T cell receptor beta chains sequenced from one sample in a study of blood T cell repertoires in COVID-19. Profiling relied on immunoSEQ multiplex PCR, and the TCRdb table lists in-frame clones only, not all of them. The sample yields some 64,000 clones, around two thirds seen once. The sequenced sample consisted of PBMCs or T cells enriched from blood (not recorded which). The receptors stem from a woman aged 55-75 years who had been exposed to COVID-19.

CDR3 sequence (DNA): TGCAGCGTTCGGGACTCCTACTCCTACGAGCAGTACTTC. It encodes CSVRDSYSYEQYF. The rearrangement links TRBV29-1 to TRBJ2-7; possible D gene TRBD2, 6 bases. The CDR3 totals 13 residues. Trimming took off 5 bases at V and 0 bases at J, with 11 bases between the two ends. Germline V gene sequence: CDR1 SQVTM, CDR2 ANQGSEA.

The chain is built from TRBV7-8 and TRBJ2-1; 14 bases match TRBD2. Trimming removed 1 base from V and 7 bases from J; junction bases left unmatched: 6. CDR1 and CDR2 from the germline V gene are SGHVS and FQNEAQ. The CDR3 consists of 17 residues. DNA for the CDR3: TGTGCCAGCAGCTTAGTTCTTCGGACTAGCGGGAGGAATGAGCAGTTCTTC. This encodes CASSLVLRTSGRNEQFF.

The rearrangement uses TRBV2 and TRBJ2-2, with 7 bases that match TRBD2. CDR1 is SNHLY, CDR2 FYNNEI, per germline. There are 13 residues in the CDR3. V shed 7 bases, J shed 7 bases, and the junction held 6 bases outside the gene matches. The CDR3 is CASKGTTDGELFF. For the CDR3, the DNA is TGTGCCAGCAAAGGGACTACAGACGGGGAGCTGTTTTTT.

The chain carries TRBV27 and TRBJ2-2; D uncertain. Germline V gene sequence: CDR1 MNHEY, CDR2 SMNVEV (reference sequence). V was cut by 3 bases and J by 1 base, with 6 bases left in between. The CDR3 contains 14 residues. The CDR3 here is CASSFRGNTGELFF. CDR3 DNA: TGTGCCAGCAGTTTTAGAGGGAACACCGGGGAGCTGTTTTTT.

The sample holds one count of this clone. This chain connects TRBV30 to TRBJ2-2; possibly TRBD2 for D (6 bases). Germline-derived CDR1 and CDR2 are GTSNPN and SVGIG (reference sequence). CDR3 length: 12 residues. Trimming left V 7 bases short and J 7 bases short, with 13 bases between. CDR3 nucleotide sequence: TGTGCCTCGGGACTCACGGGCGGGGAGCTGTTTTTT. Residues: CASGLTGGELFF.

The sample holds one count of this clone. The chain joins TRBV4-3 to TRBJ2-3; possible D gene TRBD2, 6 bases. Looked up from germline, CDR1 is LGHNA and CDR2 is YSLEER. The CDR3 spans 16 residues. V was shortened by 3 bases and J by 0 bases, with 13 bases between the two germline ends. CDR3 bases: TGCGCCAGCAGCCAGGGGGGTAGCGCTAGCACAGATACGCAGTATTTT. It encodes CASSQGGSASTDTQYF.

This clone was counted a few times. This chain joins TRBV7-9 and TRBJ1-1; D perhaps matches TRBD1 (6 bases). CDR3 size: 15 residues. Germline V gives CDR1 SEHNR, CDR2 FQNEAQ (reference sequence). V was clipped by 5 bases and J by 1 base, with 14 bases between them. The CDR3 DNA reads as TGTGCCAGCAGCCGAGGCGGGGGCACGAACACTGAAGCTTTCTTT. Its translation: CASSRGGGTNTEAFF.

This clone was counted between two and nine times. Here the CDR3 DNA reads TGTGCCAGCACCCGAGGGGGCAGGCACGGTGGCTACACCTTC. Translation: CASTRGGRHGGYTF. The chain uses TRBV28 and TRBJ1-2; 7 bases map to TRBD1. V shed 7 bases, J shed 7 bases, and the junction held 12 bases outside the gene matches. This CDR3 is 14 amino acids long. Germline lookup yields CDR1 MDHEN and CDR2 SYDVKM.

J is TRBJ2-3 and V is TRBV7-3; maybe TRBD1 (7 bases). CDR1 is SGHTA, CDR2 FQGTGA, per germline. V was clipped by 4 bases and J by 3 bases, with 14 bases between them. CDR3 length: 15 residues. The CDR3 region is CASSSTGTWTDTQYF. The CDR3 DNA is TGTGCCAGCAGCTCGACAGGGACTTGGACAGATACGCAGTATTTT.

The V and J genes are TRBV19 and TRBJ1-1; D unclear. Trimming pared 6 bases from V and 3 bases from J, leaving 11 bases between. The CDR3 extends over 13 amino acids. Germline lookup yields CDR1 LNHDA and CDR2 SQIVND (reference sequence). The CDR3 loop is CASSRGQDTEAFF. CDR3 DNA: TGTGCCAGTAGCCGGGGTCAGGACACTGAAGCTTTCTTT.

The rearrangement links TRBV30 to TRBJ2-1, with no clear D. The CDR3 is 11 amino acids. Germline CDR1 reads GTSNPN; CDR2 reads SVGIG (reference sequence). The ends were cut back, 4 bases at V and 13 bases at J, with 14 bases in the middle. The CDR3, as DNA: TGTGCCTGGACAGGTTCAAGGTCCCAGTTCTTC. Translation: CAWTGSRSQFF. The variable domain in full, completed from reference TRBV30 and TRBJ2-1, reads SQTIHQWPATLVQPVGSPLSLECTVEGTSNPNLYWYRQAAGRGLQLLFYSVGIGQISSEVPQNLSASRPQDRQFILSSKKLLLSDSGFYLCAWTGSRSQFFGPGTRLTVL.

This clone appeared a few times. The CDR3 bases are TGCGCCAGCAGCTCGGGACTAGCGGGAGCTGTCAATGAGCAGTTCTTC. Encoded protein: CASSSGLAGAVNEQFF. This sequence joins TRBV5-1 and TRBJ2-1, with 14 bases fitting TRBD2. The CDR3 totals 16 residues. Germline CDR1 reads SGHRS; CDR2 reads YFSETQ. Losses at the gene ends were 3 bases for V and 6 bases for J; bases not matched to a gene: 5. The entire variable domain, with the rest obtained from reference TRBV5-1 and TRBJ2-1, is as follows: KAGVTQTPRYLIKTRGQQVTLSCSPISGHRSVSWYQQTPGQGLQFLFEYFSETQRNKGNFPGRFSGRQFSNSRSEMNVSTLELGDSALYLCASSSGLAGAVNEQFFGPGTRLTVL.

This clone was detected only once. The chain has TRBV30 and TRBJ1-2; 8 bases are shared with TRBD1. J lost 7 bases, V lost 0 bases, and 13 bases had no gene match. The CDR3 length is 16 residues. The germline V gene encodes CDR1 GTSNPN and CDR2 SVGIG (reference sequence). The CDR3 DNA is TGTGCCTGGAGTGTACCGAACATTGGACAGGGAAGTGGCTACACCTTC. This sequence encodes CAWSVPNIGQGSGYTF. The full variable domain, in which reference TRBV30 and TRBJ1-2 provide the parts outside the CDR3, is SQTIHQWPATLVQPVGSPLSLECTVEGTSNPNLYWYRQAAGRGLQLLFYSVGIGQISSEVPQNLSASRPQDRQFILSSKKLLLSDSGFYLCAWSVPNIGQGSGYTFGSGTRLTVV.

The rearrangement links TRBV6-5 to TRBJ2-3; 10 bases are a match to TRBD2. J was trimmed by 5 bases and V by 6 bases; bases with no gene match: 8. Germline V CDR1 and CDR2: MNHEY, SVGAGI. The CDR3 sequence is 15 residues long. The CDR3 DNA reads TGTGCCAGCAGCGCCAACCTAGCGGGAGTAGATACGCAGTATTTT. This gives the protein CASSANLAGVDTQYF.

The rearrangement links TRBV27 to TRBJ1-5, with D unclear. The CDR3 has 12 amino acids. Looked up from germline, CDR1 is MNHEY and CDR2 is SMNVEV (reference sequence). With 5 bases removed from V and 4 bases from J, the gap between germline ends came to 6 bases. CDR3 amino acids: CASSPFNQPQHF. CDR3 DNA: TGTGCCAGCAGTCCCTTTAATCAGCCCCAGCATTTT.

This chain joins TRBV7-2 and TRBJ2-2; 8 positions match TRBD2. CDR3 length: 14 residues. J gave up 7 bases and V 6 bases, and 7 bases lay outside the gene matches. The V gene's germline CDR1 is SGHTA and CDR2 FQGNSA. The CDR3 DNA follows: TGTGCCAGCAGTTGGACTAGCAGGGGCGGGGAGCTGTTTTTT. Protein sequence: CASSWTSRGGELFF.

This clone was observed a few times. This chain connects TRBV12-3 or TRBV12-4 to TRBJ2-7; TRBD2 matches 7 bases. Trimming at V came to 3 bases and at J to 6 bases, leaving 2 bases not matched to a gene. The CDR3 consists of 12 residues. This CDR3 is CASSFSGGEQYF. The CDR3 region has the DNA TGTGCCAGCAGTTTTTCGGGAGGCGAGCAGTACTTC.

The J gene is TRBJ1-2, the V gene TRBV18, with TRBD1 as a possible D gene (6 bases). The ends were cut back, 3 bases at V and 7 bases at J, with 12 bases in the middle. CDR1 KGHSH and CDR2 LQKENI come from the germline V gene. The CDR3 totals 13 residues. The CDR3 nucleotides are TGTGCCAGCTCACCCAGGGGTTTCTTTGGCTACACCTTC. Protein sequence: CASSPRGFFGYTF.

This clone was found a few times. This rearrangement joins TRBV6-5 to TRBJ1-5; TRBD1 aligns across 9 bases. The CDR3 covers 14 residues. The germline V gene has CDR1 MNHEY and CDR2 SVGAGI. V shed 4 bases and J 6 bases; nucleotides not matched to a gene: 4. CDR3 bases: TGTGCCAGCAGTTCCGGGACAGGGAGTCAGCCCCAGCATTTT. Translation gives CASSSGTGSQPQHF.

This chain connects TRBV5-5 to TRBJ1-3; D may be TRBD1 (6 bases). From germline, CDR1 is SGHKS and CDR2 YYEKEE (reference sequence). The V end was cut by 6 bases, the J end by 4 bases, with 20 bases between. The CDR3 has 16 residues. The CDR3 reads CASNQMKQGFGNTIYF. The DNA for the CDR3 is TGTGCCAGCAACCAAATGAAACAGGGTTTCGGAAACACCATATATTTT.

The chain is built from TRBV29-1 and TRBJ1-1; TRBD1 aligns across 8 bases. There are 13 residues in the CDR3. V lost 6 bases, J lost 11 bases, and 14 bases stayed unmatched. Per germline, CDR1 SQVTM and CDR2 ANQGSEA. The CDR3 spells CSVPHPTGVGAFF. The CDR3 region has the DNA TGCAGCGTCCCACACCCGACAGGGGTAGGCGCTTTCTTT.

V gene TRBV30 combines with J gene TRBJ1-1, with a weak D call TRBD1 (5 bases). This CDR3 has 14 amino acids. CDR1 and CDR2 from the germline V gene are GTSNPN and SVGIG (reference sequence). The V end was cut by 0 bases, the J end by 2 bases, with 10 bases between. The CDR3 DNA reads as TGTGCCTGGAGTGTGCAGGGAGGAAACACTGAAGCTTTCTTT. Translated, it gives CAWSVQGGNTEAFF.

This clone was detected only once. The CDR3 DNA follows: TGTGCCAGCAGCTGGACGTTGGGACTAGCGGGAGGCGAGCAGTACTTC. It yields the protein CASSWTLGLAGGEQYF. The rearrangement joins TRBV7-2 to TRBJ2-7; 15 bases are a match to TRBD2. CDR1 is SGHTA and CDR2 is FQGNSA in the germline V gene. Trimming cost V 4 bases and J 6 bases; bases outside gene matches: 7. CDR3 size: 16 residues.

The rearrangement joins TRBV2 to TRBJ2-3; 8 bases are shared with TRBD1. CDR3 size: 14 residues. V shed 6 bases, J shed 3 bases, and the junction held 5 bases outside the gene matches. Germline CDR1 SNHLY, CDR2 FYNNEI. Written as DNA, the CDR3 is TGTGCCAGCAGCAGGGGGCGCGGGACAGATACGCAGTATTTT. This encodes CASSRGRGTDTQYF.

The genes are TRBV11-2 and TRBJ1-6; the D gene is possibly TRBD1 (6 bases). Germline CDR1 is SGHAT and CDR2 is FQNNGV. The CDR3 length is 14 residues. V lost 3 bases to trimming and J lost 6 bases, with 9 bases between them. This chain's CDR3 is CASSLDRFNSPLHF. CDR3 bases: TGTGCCAGCAGCTTGGACAGATTTAATTCACCCCTCCACTTT.

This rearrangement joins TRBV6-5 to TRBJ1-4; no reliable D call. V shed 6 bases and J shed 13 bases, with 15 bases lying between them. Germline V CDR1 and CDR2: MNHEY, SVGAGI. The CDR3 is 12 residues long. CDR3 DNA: TGTGCCAGCAGCCCCGCCCTCGGTGGACTGTTTTTT. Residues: CASSPALGGLFF.

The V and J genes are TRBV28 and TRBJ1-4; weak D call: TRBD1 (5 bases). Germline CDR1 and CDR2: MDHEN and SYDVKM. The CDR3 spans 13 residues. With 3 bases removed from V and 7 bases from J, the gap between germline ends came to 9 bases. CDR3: CASSLGQREKLFF. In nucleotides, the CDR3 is TGTGCCAGCAGTTTGGGGCAGCGTGAAAAACTGTTTTTT.